Listed below are T cell receptor beta chains from one sample, sequenced in a study of blood T cell repertoires in COVID-19. The data were produced by immunoSEQ multiplex PCR, yet TCRdb's version contains in-frame clones alone and is incomplete. The sample holds roughly 280,000 clones, approximately 86% seen once. The material sequenced was peripheral blood. The source of these receptors is a man aged 35-49 years with active or convalescent COVID-19. The CDR3 runs from the conserved cysteine through the conserved F or W. Fields, in order: CDR3 DNA, CDR3 protein, clone size, J gene, D gene, V gene. The D gene is left open where the match is weak. The size of a clone is reported for some rows only, either as once, few or many, or as a class for expanded clones.

DNA: TGTGCCAGCAGTTGGCGGGAAGAGACCCAGTACTTC; CDR3: CASSWREETQYF; size: -; J: TRBJ2-5; D: -; V: TRBV6-2/TRBV6-3
DNA: TGTGCCAGTAGAGGGACTAGCGGGAACGGAGCAGATACGCAGTATTTT; CDR3: CASRGTSGNGADTQYF; size: -; J: TRBJ2-3; D: TRBD2; V: TRBV19
DNA: TGTGCCAGCAGCCCCTCGGGCGGCGGGTTACCGGAAAAACTGTTTTTT; CDR3: CASSPSGGGLPEKLFF; size: -; J: TRBJ1-4; D: -; V: TRBV3-1/TRBV3-2
DNA: TGCGCCAGCAGTGAAGGGGCGGCTGAAGCTTTCTTT; CDR3: CASSEGAAEAFF; size: -; J: TRBJ1-1; D: -; V: TRBV10-2
DNA: TGTGCCAGTAGTATAACTACTGAAGCTTTCTTT; CDR3: CASSITTEAFF; size: -; J: TRBJ1-1; D: -; V: TRBV19
DNA: TGTGCCAGCAAGGACGGGGTCTACGCCAATAATGAGCAGTTCTTC; CDR3: CASKDGVYANNEQFF; size: few; J: TRBJ2-1; D: -; V: TRBV6-5
DNA: TGTGCCAGCAGCTTCCAGGGGGCGGCTAATGAAAAACTGTTTTTT; CDR3: CASSFQGAANEKLFF; size: -; J: TRBJ1-4; D: TRBD1; V: TRBV7-9
DNA: TGTGCCAGCAGCGTAGATGGGCAGAACAATCAGCCCCAGCATTTT; CDR3: CASSVDGQNNQPQHF; size: -; J: TRBJ1-5; D: -; V: TRBV9
DNA: TGTGCCAGCAGTGAATCCCCCCCCAGCGGGAACACAGATACGCAGTATTTT; CDR3: CASSESPPSGNTDTQYF; size: -; J: TRBJ2-3; D: TRBD2; V: TRBV6-1
DNA: TGTGCCAGCAGTTACTCCCCGACAGCCGACTATGGCTACACCTTC; CDR3: CASSYSPTADYGYTF; size: once; J: TRBJ1-2; D: -; V: TRBV6-6
DNA: TGTGCCAGCAGCTTACCGAGCTCCTACAATGAGCAGTTCTTC; CDR3: CASSLPSSYNEQFF; size: -; J: TRBJ2-1; D: -; V: TRBV5-6
DNA: TGTGCCAGCAGCGTAGGTGGACTAGCGTCGGAGACCCAGTACTTC; CDR3: CASSVGGLASETQYF; size: -; J: TRBJ2-5; D: TRBD2; V: TRBV9
DNA: TGCGCCAGCAGCTTGCGACAGGGGGAGGGTGAAGCTTTCTTT; CDR3: CASSLRQGEGEAFF; size: -; J: TRBJ1-1; D: TRBD1; V: TRBV5-1
DNA: TGTGCCAGCAGCTTAACGGATGGCGGGGGATCTGAAGCTTTCTTT; CDR3: CASSLTDGGGSEAFF; size: -; J: TRBJ1-1; D: -; V: TRBV7-3
DNA: TGTGCCAGCAGACTGGCGGGAGTCAGCACAGATACGCAGTATTTT; CDR3: CASRLAGVSTDTQYF; size: -; J: TRBJ2-3; D: TRBD2; V: TRBV6-5
DNA: TGTGCCAGCAGTTTAGTGGCAGGGGCTTACAATGAGCAGTTCTTC; CDR3: CASSLVAGAYNEQFF; size: -; J: TRBJ2-1; D: -; V: TRBV28
DNA: TGTGCCAGCTCACCACCCCCCCAGGGGCCTACGGAAAACATTCAGTACTTC; CDR3: CASSPPPQGPTENIQYF; size: -; J: TRBJ2-4; D: -; V: TRBV18
DNA: TGTGCCAGCAGTGTAGCCTTATCGAACACTGAAGCTTTCTTT; CDR3: CASSVALSNTEAFF; size: -; J: TRBJ1-1; D: -; V: TRBV2
DNA: TGTGCCAGCACTCCGGGACTAGCTTCCTACGAGCAGTACTTC; CDR3: CASTPGLASYEQYF; size: -; J: TRBJ2-7; D: TRBD2; V: TRBV7-2
DNA: TGTGCCAGCAGTACCGGACAACGCGGCTACACCTTC; CDR3: CASSTGQRGYTF; size: -; J: TRBJ1-2; D: -; V: TRBV27
DNA: TGTGCCAGCAGCACAGGACAGGGTTACGAGCAGTACTTC; CDR3: CASSTGQGYEQYF; size: -; J: TRBJ2-7; D: TRBD1; V: TRBV7-6
DNA: TGTGCCAGCACGACCTCCCACGGGAGCCTTTACGAGCAGTACTTC; CDR3: CASTTSHGSLYEQYF; size: few; J: TRBJ2-7; D: -; V: TRBV11-2
DNA: TGTGCCAGCAGAACCGGGACAGGGGAAATCTCTGGGGCCAACGTCCTGACTTTC; CDR3: CASRTGTGEISGANVLTF; size: once; J: TRBJ2-6; D: TRBD1; V: TRBV7-9
DNA: TGTGCCAGCAGCTTGGACAGTTACTCTGGAAACACCATATATTTT; CDR3: CASSLDSYSGNTIYF; size: once; J: TRBJ1-3; D: -; V: TRBV7-3
DNA: TGTGCCAGCAGCCAACTAGCGGGAGGGAACGAGCAGTACTTC; CDR3: CASSQLAGGNEQYF; size: -; J: TRBJ2-7; D: TRBD2; V: TRBV3-1/TRBV3-2
DNA: TGTGCCAGCAGGGAGGGACAGACCTTCAATCAGCCCCAGCATTTT; CDR3: CASREGQTFNQPQHF; size: -; J: TRBJ1-5; D: TRBD1; V: TRBV6-6
DNA: TGCAGTGCTAGTTACATAATGGATTCACCCCTCCACTTT; CDR3: CSASYIMDSPLHF; size: few; J: TRBJ1-6; D: -; V: TRBV20-1
DNA: TGTGCCAGCAGCCCACTAGCGGGGGAAAACACCGGGGAGCTGTTTTTT; CDR3: CASSPLAGENTGELFF; size: -; J: TRBJ2-2; D: TRBD2; V: TRBV7-9
DNA: TGTGCCAGCAGCCTCTGGGGGGGTCAGCCCCAGCATTTT; CDR3: CASSLWGGQPQHF; size: -; J: TRBJ1-5; D: -; V: TRBV6-5
DNA: TGTGCCAGCAGCCCCGCCGGACAGATGAACGAGCAGTACTTC; CDR3: CASSPAGQMNEQYF; size: -; J: TRBJ2-7; D: -; V: TRBV3-1/TRBV3-2
DNA: TGTGCCAGCAGCGTAGGATTACAGAACACTGAAGCTTTCTTT; CDR3: CASSVGLQNTEAFF; size: -; J: TRBJ1-1; D: -; V: TRBV9
DNA: TGTGCCAGCAGCCGGGACAGGGGTGACACTGAAGCTTTCTTT; CDR3: CASSRDRGDTEAFF; size: once; J: TRBJ1-1; D: TRBD1; V: TRBV7-9
DNA: TGTGCCAGCAGTGAAGCTGGCCAGGGCTACCAAGAGACCCAGTACTTC; CDR3: CASSEAGQGYQETQYF; size: once; J: TRBJ2-5; D: -; V: TRBV6-1
DNA: TGTGCCAGCAGAGAGCTAGCGGGGGCCGACAATGAGCAGTTCTTC; CDR3: CASRELAGADNEQFF; size: -; J: TRBJ2-1; D: TRBD2; V: TRBV25-1
DNA: TGTGCCAGTACCCAGGGAAATCAGCCCCAGCATTTT; CDR3: CASTQGNQPQHF; size: -; J: TRBJ1-5; D: -; V: TRBV19
DNA: TGTGCCAGCAGAATGGGTGGGGGCTGTAGCTACACCTTC; CDR3: CASRMGGGCSYTF; size: few; J: TRBJ1-2; D: -; V: TRBV12-3/TRBV12-4
DNA: TGTGCCAGCCGGGATCGGGACAGGAATGAAAAACTGTTTTTT; CDR3: CASRDRDRNEKLFF; size: -; J: TRBJ1-4; D: TRBD1; V: TRBV7-9
DNA: TGCAGCGTTGCTACTAGCGGGAGCACAGATACGCAGTATTTT; CDR3: CSVATSGSTDTQYF; size: once; J: TRBJ2-3; D: TRBD2; V: TRBV29-1
DNA: TGTGCCAGCAGGGCAGGAGGGTTGAACGAGCAGTACTTC; CDR3: CASRAGGLNEQYF; size: -; J: TRBJ2-7; D: -; V: TRBV27
DNA: TGCGCCAGCAGCAGAGGCACAGATACGCAGTATTTT; CDR3: CASSRGTDTQYF; size: -; J: TRBJ2-3; D: -; V: TRBV5-1
DNA: TGTGCCAGCTCATCAACAGGGCGCACTGAAGCTTTCTTT; CDR3: CASSSTGRTEAFF; size: few; J: TRBJ1-1; D: -; V: TRBV18
DNA: TGTGCCTGGAGTGTCCGGGACAATCAGCCCCAGCATTTT; CDR3: CAWSVRDNQPQHF; size: -; J: TRBJ1-5; D: -; V: TRBV30
DNA: TGTGCCAGCAGCCTATCGGGACTAGCAAGGACCGGGGAGCTGTTTTTT; CDR3: CASSLSGLARTGELFF; size: once; J: TRBJ2-2; D: TRBD2; V: TRBV14
DNA: TGTGCCAGCAGCCAAGAGGGTAGCCATGGCTACACCTTC; CDR3: CASSQEGSHGYTF; size: few; J: TRBJ1-2; D: -; V: TRBV4-2
DNA: TGTGCCAGCAGTAGTCAGGCACAAGAGACCCAGTACTTC; CDR3: CASSSQAQETQYF; size: -; J: TRBJ2-5; D: -; V: TRBV28
DNA: TGTGCCAGCTCACCCGTAAGCATAAGGGGGAACACTGAAGCTTTCTTT; CDR3: CASSPVSIRGNTEAFF; size: -; J: TRBJ1-1; D: -; V: TRBV18
DNA: TGCAGCGTGCCGAGCTTCTCGGGTGGCTACACCTTC; CDR3: CSVPSFSGGYTF; size: -; J: TRBJ1-2; D: -; V: TRBV29-1
DNA: TGTGCCAGCAGTTACTCGGGACAGGCGACCGAGCAGTACTTC; CDR3: CASSYSGQATEQYF; size: few; J: TRBJ2-7; D: TRBD1; V: TRBV6-5
DNA: TGCGCCAGCAGTGAGACAGTGGTCACTGAAGCTTTCTTT; CDR3: CASSETVVTEAFF; size: -; J: TRBJ1-1; D: -; V: TRBV10-2
DNA: TGCGCCAGCAGCCTACAATCGAATGAGCAGTTCTTC; CDR3: CASSLQSNEQFF; size: once; J: TRBJ2-1; D: -; V: TRBV4-1
DNA: TGTGCCAGTAGGCTAGCGGATAAAGAGACCCAGTACTTC; CDR3: CASRLADKETQYF; size: -; J: TRBJ2-5; D: TRBD2; V: TRBV19
DNA: TGTGCCAGCAGCTTGATGACCGGGACAGGGGCTACCGAGCAGTACTTC; CDR3: CASSLMTGTGATEQYF; size: -; J: TRBJ2-7; D: TRBD1; V: TRBV27
DNA: TGTGCCTGGAGGAACAGGGGGACCAACACCTTC; CDR3: CAWRNRGTNTF; size: -; J: TRBJ1-2; D: TRBD1; V: TRBV30